This T cell receptor (beta chain) was recovered during a study of Ad26.COV2.S vaccination and SARS-CoV-2 variants. Whole-study context: The study gave Ad26.COV2.S intramuscularly, once or twice 56 days apart.

The treatment here: around 19 received Ad26.COV2.S at low or high dose, single or two shots; about 5 received placebo; per-sample allocation not given. Sampling happened 63 days after the first vaccine or placebo injection. TCRdb keeps only in-frame clones here, not all; method: immunoSEQ multiplex PCR. The table lists approximately 240,000 clones, approximately 88% of them singletons. Study-level points and caveats: A substantial breadth of spike-specific CD8+ and CD4+ T cell responses after vaccination has been reported.

In regard to this clone: Its antigen is as yet unknown.

The sequencing used peripheral blood, collected in a trial of Ad26.COV2.S vaccine versus placebo. The origin of this receptor is a person between 18 and 65 years old who received the Ad26.COV2.S COVID-19 vaccine or a placebo.

The CDR3 is CASSYRDGNSYEQYF. CDR3 DNA: TGTGCCAGCAGTTACCGGGACGGGAATTCCTACGAGCAGTACTTC. V usage is TRBV6-6 and J usage is TRBJ2-7; D possibly matches TRBD1 or TRBD2 (5 bases each). The CDR3 length is 15 residues. The germline V gene encodes CDR1 MNHNY and CDR2 SVGAGI (reference sequence). V lost 2 bases, J lost 1 base, and 12 bases lay in between.